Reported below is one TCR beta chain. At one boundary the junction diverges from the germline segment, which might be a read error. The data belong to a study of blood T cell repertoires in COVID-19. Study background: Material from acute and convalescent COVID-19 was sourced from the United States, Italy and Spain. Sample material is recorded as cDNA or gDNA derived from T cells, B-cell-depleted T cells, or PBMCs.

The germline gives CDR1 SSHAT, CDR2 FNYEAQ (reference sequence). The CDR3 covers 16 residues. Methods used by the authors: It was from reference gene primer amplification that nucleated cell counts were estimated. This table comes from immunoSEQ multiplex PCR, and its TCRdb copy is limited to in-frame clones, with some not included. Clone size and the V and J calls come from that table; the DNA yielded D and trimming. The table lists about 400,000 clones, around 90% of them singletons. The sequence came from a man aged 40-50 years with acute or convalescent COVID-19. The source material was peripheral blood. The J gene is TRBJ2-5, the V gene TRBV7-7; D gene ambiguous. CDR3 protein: CASTPRPTGTGETQYF. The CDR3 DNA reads TGTGCTAGCACCCCGAGGCCCACCGGAACCGGGGAGACCCAGTACTTC.